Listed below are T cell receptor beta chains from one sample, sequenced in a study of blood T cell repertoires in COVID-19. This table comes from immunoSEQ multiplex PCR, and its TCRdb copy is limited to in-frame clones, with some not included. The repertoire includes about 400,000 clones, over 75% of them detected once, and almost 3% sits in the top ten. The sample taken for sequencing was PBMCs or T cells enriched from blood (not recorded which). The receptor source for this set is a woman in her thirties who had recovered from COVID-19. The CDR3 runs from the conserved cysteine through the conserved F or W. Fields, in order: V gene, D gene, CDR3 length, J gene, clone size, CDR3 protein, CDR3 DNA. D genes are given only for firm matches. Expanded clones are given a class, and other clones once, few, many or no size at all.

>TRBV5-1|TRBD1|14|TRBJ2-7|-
CASSLQGTSYEQYF
TGCGCCAGCAGCTTACAGGGGACCTCCTACGAGCAGTACTTC
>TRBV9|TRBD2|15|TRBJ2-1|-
CASSVDTSGGDEQFF
TGTGCCAGCAGCGTAGATACTAGCGGGGGTGATGAGCAGTTCTTC
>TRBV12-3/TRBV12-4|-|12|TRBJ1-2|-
CASRSLQPGYTF
TGTGCCAGCAGGTCATTACAACCTGGCTACACCTTC
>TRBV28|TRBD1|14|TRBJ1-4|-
CASSSPGGWGKLFF
TGTGCCAGCAGTTCGCCAGGGGGGTGGGGAAAACTGTTTTTT
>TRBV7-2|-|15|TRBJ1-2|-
CASSLDRQNTYGYTF
TGTGCCAGCAGCTTAGATCGACAGAACACCTATGGCTACACCTTC
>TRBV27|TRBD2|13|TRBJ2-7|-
CASSSGLVGEQYF
TGTGCCAGCAGTTCGGGACTAGTGGGCGAGCAGTACTTC
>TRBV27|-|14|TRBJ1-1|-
CASSLRRENTEAFF
TGTGCCAGCAGTTTAAGGCGGGAGAACACTGAAGCTTTCTTT
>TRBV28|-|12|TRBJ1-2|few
CASSLIGDGYTF
TGTGCCAGCAGCCTTATAGGAGATGGCTACACCTTC
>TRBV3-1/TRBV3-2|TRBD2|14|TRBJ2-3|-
CASSQAGGTDTQYF
TGTGCCAGCAGCCAGGCGGGAGGCACAGATACGCAGTATTTT
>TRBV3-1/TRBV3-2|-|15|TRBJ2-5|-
CASSQQPNTQETQYF
TGTGCCAGCAGCCAACAACCCAACACCCAAGAGACCCAGTACTTC
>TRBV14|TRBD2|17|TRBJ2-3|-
CASSQEAPGGSTDTQYF
TGTGCCAGCAGCCAAGAAGCGCCGGGGGGGAGCACAGATACGCAGTATTTT
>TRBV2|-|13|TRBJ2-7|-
CASMTVRRYEQYF
TGTGCCAGCATGACAGTCAGGCGGTACGAGCAGTACTTC
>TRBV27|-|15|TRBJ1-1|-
CASSSIQGPDTEAFF
TGTGCCAGCAGCTCCATTCAGGGGCCGGACACTGAAGCTTTCTTT
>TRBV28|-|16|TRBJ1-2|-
CASSLRDGGIGYGYTF
TGTGCCAGCAGTTTACGGGACGGGGGAATTGGCTATGGCTACACCTTC
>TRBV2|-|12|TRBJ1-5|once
CASSAGVQPQHF
TGTGCCAGCAGTGCAGGGGTTCAGCCCCAGCATTTT
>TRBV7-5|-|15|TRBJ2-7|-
CARSTVDRKIYEQYF
TGTGCCAGAAGCACGGTGGACAGGAAGATTTACGAGCAGTACTTC
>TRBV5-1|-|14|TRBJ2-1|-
CASSLRTEYNEQFF
TGCGCCAGCAGCCTCCGGACAGAGTACAATGAGCAGTTCTTC
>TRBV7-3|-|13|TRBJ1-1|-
CASSSRRDAEAFF
TGTGCCAGCAGCTCTCGCAGGGATGCTGAAGCTTTCTTT
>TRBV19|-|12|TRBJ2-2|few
CASSSSVGELFF
TGTGCCAGTAGTTCTAGCGTCGGGGAGCTGTTTTTT
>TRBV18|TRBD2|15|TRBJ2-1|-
CASSLTSASYNEQFF
TGTGCCAGCTCGCTTACTAGCGCATCCTACAATGAGCAGTTCTTC
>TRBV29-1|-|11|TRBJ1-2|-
CSVRGGYGYTF
TGCAGCGTTAGGGGGGGCTATGGCTACACCTTC
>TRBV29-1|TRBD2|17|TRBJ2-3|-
CSVSKGSGRGNPDTQYF
TGCAGCGTCTCAAAGGGTAGCGGGAGAGGTAACCCAGATACGCAGTATTTT
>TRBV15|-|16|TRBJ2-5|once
CATSRAPRGAQETQYF
TGTGCCACCAGCAGAGCACCCCGGGGGGCACAAGAGACCCAGTACTTC
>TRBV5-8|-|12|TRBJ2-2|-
CASRSGAGELFF
TGTGCCAGCAGATCAGGGGCCGGGGAGCTGTTTTTT
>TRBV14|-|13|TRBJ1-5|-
CASSQGASQPQHF
TGTGCCAGCAGCCAAGGGGCGAGTCAGCCCCAGCATTTT
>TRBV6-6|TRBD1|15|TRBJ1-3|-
CASSMTGLSGNTIYF
TGTGCCAGCAGTATGACAGGGTTGTCTGGAAACACCATATATTTT
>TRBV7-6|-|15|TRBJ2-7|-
CASSLDPDRIDEQYF
TGTGCCAGCAGCTTAGACCCCGACAGGATCGACGAGCAGTACTTC
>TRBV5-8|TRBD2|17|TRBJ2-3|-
CASSHRGLAVGTDTQYF
TGTGCCAGCAGCCACCGGGGACTAGCGGTCGGCACAGATACGCAGTATTTT